The rows below give T cell receptor beta chains drawn from one sample of a study of blood T cell repertoires in COVID-19. Using immunoSEQ multiplex PCR, the repertoire was profiled, and TCRdb retains in-frame clones only, with some absent. The top ten clones hold 5.5% of a sample with about 240,000 clones, 65% to 85% of them seen once. Material: peripheral blood. The receptors shown here come from a human donor in a cohort sampled during active COVID-19. The CDR3 runs from the conserved cysteine through the conserved F or W. D genes are given only for firm matches. Rows may omit the clone size; those that give it use once, few, many or a size class.

abundance	v_gene	j_gene	d_gene	CDR3aa	CDR3nt
-	TRBV19	TRBJ1-5	-	CASSIRTGDQPQHF	TGTGCCAGTAGTATAAGAACAGGAGATCAGCCCCAGCATTTT
-	TRBV6-6	TRBJ2-5	-	CASRTQETQYF	TGTGCCAGCAGAACTCAAGAGACCCAGTACTTC
-	TRBV19	TRBJ1-4	-	CASSMGTATNEKLFF	TGTGCCAGTAGTATGGGGACTGCAACTAATGAAAAACTGTTTTTT
-	TRBV9	TRBJ1-5	-	CASSPETGGNNQPQHF	TGTGCCAGCAGCCCTGAGACCGGAGGTAACAATCAGCCCCAGCATTTT
-	TRBV30	TRBJ2-7	-	CAWSVGGSSYEQYF	TGTGCCTGGAGTGTCGGAGGTAGCTCCTACGAGCAGTACTTC
few	TRBV10-1	TRBJ2-2	-	CASGDSLNTGELFF	TGCGCCAGCGGAGACAGCCTGAACACCGGGGAGCTGTTTTTT
-	TRBV9	TRBJ2-3	TRBD2	CASSVRGREYTQYF	TGTGCCAGCAGCGTAAGAGGGAGGGAATATACGCAGTATTTT
-	TRBV10-2	TRBJ1-1	-	CASSDRGGPNTEAFF	TGCGCCAGCAGTGATCGTGGGGGCCCGAACACTGAAGCTTTCTTT
once	TRBV28	TRBJ2-7	-	CASTPPGHPTYEQYF	TGTGCCAGCACCCCTCCGGGACACCCTACCTACGAGCAGTACTTC
-	TRBV6-6	TRBJ2-5	TRBD2	CASSTVGGAGETQYF	TGTGCCAGCAGCACCGTCGGGGGGGCAGGAGAGACCCAGTACTTC
-	TRBV6-5	TRBJ1-5	-	CASSQNQAQPQHF	TGTGCCAGCAGTCAGAACCAGGCACAGCCCCAGCATTTT
few	TRBV18	TRBJ1-5	-	CASSGGAGRNQPQHF	TGTGCCAGCTCGGGCGGGGCAGGGCGCAATCAGCCCCAGCATTTT
-	TRBV11-2	TRBJ2-1	-	CASSLDPVSYNEQFF	TGTGCCAGCAGCTTAGATCCCGTATCCTACAATGAGCAGTTCTTC
-	TRBV18	TRBJ1-5	-	CASSVDRINQPQHF	TGTGCCAGCTCCGTCGACAGGATCAATCAGCCCCAGCATTTT
few	TRBV19	TRBJ2-5	TRBD2	CASSPVGGGTETQYF	TGTGCCAGTAGTCCAGTGGGGGGAGGGACCGAGACCCAGTACTTC
-	TRBV6-5	TRBJ2-7	-	CASTFTGYEQYF	TGTGCCAGCACCTTTACGGGCTACGAGCAGTACTTC
-	TRBV5-1	TRBJ2-7	TRBD2	CASSWGLAGGFSYEQYF	TGCGCCAGCAGCTGGGGACTAGCGGGAGGGTTCTCCTACGAGCAGTACTTC
once	TRBV20-1	TRBJ2-1	-	CSAPTREQQFF	TGCAGTGCTCCCACTCGGGAACAGCAGTTCTTC
-	TRBV7-6	TRBJ1-1	-	CASSPRGGVNTEAFF	TGTGCCAGCAGCCCCAGGGGAGGGGTGAACACTGAAGCTTTCTTT
-	TRBV15	TRBJ1-6	-	CATSSTRGNSPLHF	TGTGCCACCAGCAGTACCAGGGGTAATTCACCCCTCCACTTT
-	TRBV20-1	TRBJ2-5	-	CSASSGQETQYF	TGCAGTGCTAGTTCGGGACAAGAGACCCAGTACTTC
-	TRBV29-1	TRBJ2-3	TRBD1	CSGSTGTVGGTQYF	TGCAGCGGGAGTACCGGGACAGTAGGTGGTACGCAGTATTTT
-	TRBV6-5	TRBJ2-7	TRBD1	CASSYSKGQGYEQYF	TGTGCCAGCAGTTACTCGAAGGGACAGGGCTACGAGCAGTACTTC
-	TRBV3-1/TRBV3-2	TRBJ2-7	TRBD1	CASSQQWGQGTYEQYF	TGTGCCAGCAGCCAACAGTGGGGACAGGGGACCTACGAGCAGTACTTC
once	TRBV6-5	TRBJ2-7	TRBD1	CASSYETGSYEQYF	TGTGCCAGCAGTTACGAGACAGGGTCCTACGAGCAGTACTTC
-	TRBV18	TRBJ1-4	TRBD1	CASSPETGGNEKLFF	TGTGCCAGCTCACCTGAGACAGGGGGGAATGAAAAACTGTTTTTT
-	TRBV2	TRBJ2-5	-	CASGGTNQETQYF	TGTGCCAGCGGGGGGACGAACCAAGAGACCCAGTACTTC
-	TRBV28	TRBJ2-4	TRBD1	CASSLTGGRNIQYF	TGTGCCAGCAGCCTTACAGGGGGCCGAAACATTCAGTACTTC
few	TRBV6-1	TRBJ1-2	-	CASSEALGQFGYTF	TGTGCCAGCAGTGAAGCCCTAGGACAGTTCGGCTACACCTTC
-	TRBV7-7	TRBJ2-2	-	CASSLVGTPDTGELFF	TGTGCTAGCAGCTTAGTCGGGACACCTGACACCGGGGAGCTGTTTTTT
-	TRBV25-1	TRBJ2-2	-	CASSEYTGPTGELFF	TGTGCCAGCAGTGAATATACAGGCCCCACCGGGGAGCTGTTTTTT
-	TRBV11-2	TRBJ1-1	-	CASSSVREVNTEAFF	TGTGCCAGCAGCTCCGTCCGGGAGGTGAACACTGAAGCTTTCTTT
-	TRBV7-2	TRBJ1-2	-	CASSLELLRPQNYGYTF	TGTGCCAGCAGCTTAGAACTCCTCCGTCCCCAAAATTATGGCTACACCTTC
-	TRBV6-4	TRBJ1-2	TRBD1	CASSDGPGQGVYGYTF	TGTGCCAGCAGTGACGGTCCGGGACAGGGGGTCTACGGCTACACCTTC
-	TRBV28	TRBJ2-5	TRBD1	CASSTTGGRETQYF	TGTGCCAGCAGTACTACAGGGGGCCGGGAGACCCAGTACTTC
-	TRBV24-1	TRBJ2-5	-	CATSDDNVAETQYF	TGTGCCACCAGTGATGACAATGTTGCCGAGACCCAGTACTTC
-	TRBV30	TRBJ1-2	TRBD1	CAWSTPDRFGYTF	TGTGCCTGGAGTACACCGGACAGGTTCGGCTACACCTTC
-	TRBV5-1	TRBJ2-1	TRBD1	CASSLQTGDYNEQFF	TGCGCCAGCAGCTTGCAAACAGGGGACTACAATGAGCAGTTCTTC
-	TRBV19	TRBJ2-3	TRBD1	CASSEGTVSDTQYF	TGTGCCAGTAGCGAAGGGACAGTCTCAGATACGCAGTATTTT
-	TRBV18	TRBJ2-7	-	CASSPSAGESYEQYF	TGTGCCAGCTCACCGTCGGCAGGGGAGTCCTACGAGCAGTACTTC
-	TRBV6-5	TRBJ1-1	TRBD1	CASTAQGVGEAFF	TGTGCCAGCACCGCGCAGGGGGTCGGTGAAGCTTTCTTT
-	TRBV13	TRBJ2-7	TRBD2	CASSLWTSGGEEYF	TGTGCCAGCAGCTTATGGACTAGCGGGGGGGAGGAGTACTTC
-	TRBV10-3	TRBJ2-2	-	CAISESGGQGNTGELFF	TGTGCCATCAGTGAGTCGGGGGGGCAGGGGAACACCGGGGAGCTGTTTTTT
-	TRBV6-4	TRBJ1-1	-	CASSWQPRAEAFF	TGTGCCAGCAGTTGGCAGCCGAGGGCTGAAGCTTTCTTT
-	TRBV6-5	TRBJ1-2	-	CASSYRGGYTF	TGTGCCAGCAGTTACCGGGGTGGCTACACCTTC
-	TRBV18	TRBJ1-4	-	CASFQGTNEKLFF	TGTGCCAGTTTTCAGGGGACTAATGAAAAACTGTTTTTT